The 7 T cell receptor beta chains reported below all come from one sample, sequenced in a study of blood T cell repertoires in COVID-19. Sequenced by immunoSEQ multiplex PCR; TCRdb stores in-frame clones only, minus some. The table has around 220,000 clones, 80% seen once. The specimen sequenced was peripheral blood. Receptors were obtained from a human donor in a cohort sampled during active COVID-19.

The rearrangement uses TRBV4-2 and TRBJ2-7, with 8 bases matching TRBD1. V shed 3 bases, J shed 2 bases, and the junction held 6 bases outside the gene matches. Germline-derived CDR1 and CDR2 are LGHNA and YNFKEQ. The CDR3 has 15 amino acids. The CDR3 spells CASSQVTGVTYEQYF. CDR3 bases: TGTGCCAGCAGCCAGGTGACAGGGGTGACCTACGAGCAGTACTTC.

The chain employs TRBV28 and TRBJ1-1; 8 bases match TRBD1. J gave up 5 bases and V 4 bases, and 9 bases lay outside the gene matches. This CDR3 has 15 residues. The germline gives CDR1 MDHEN, CDR2 SYDVKM. CDR3 residues: CASSSSGGARTEAFF. CDR3 DNA sequence: TGTGCCAGCAGTTCTTCAGGGGGCGCAAGGACTGAAGCTTTCTTT.

V is TRBV9 and J is TRBJ2-2; 10 bases map to TRBD2. The CDR3 sequence is 14 residues long. CDR1 and CDR2 (germline): SGDLS, YYNGEE. The V segment lost 7 bases and the J segment 1 base; nucleotides outside the gene matches: 1. As DNA, the CDR3 is TGTGCCAGCCAGCGGGAGGGGAACACCGGGGAGCTGTTTTTT. It yields the protein CASQREGNTGELFF.

The chain combines TRBV18 with TRBJ2-4; TRBD1 matches at 7 bases. The CDR3 contains 13 residues. The junction had 3 bases not matched to a gene; V was cut back by 3 bases and J by 7 bases. CDR1 KGHSH and CDR2 LQKENI come from the germline V gene. The CDR3 reads CASSPVQGNIQYF. CDR3 DNA sequence: TGTGCCAGCTCACCGGTACAGGGGAACATTCAGTACTTC.

The genes are TRBV5-6 and TRBJ1-2; 8 bases fit TRBD1. The CDR3 spans 14 residues. Losses at the gene ends were 3 bases for V and 9 bases for J; bases not matched to a gene: 10. Germline lookup yields CDR1 SGHDT and CDR2 YYEEEE. CDR3 nucleotides: TGTGCCAGCAGCTCGGACAGGGTTGGCGATCGCTACACCTTC. This gives the protein CASSSDRVGDRYTF.

The V gene is TRBV15, the J gene TRBJ1-1; D gene unclear. The CDR3 totals 15 residues. In germline, CDR1 is LNHNV, CDR2 YYDKDF (reference sequence). V was shortened by 1 base and J by 4 bases, with 13 bases between the two germline ends. Written as DNA, the CDR3 is TGTGCCACCAGCAGAGTGGCAGGCCCTGGCACTGAAGCTTTCTTT. Its translation is CATSRVAGPGTEAFF.

V usage is TRBV4-3 and J usage is TRBJ2-1, with D unclear. The germline CDR1 and CDR2 sequences are LGHNA and YSLEER. CDR3 length: 15 residues. Trimming pared 0 bases from V and 4 bases from J, leaving 10 bases between. This CDR3 is CASSQEVTSYNEQFF. The CDR3 DNA reads as TGCGCCAGCAGCCAAGAAGTAACATCGTACAATGAGCAGTTCTTC.